These 29 T cell receptor beta chains originate from one sample sequenced in a study of blood T cell repertoires in COVID-19 (dated by TCRdb to 2019 to 2021). Library preparation employed the immunoSEQ multiplex PCR assay. Held by TCRdb, this immuneACCESS table contains in-frame sequences only and omits some clones. Under half of the omission traces to an unresolved V gene where checked; the cause of the rest is unknown. The table for this sample lists approximately 150,000 clones; approximately 80% of them were counted only once. The ten most abundant clones make up about 5% of the sample. The sample was peripheral blood. These receptors all come from a woman between 45 and 60 years old with acute or convalescent COVID-19.

The rearrangement links TRBV7-9 to TRBJ1-5; 7 bases map to TRBD1. CDR3 length equals 16 residues. The germline CDR1 and CDR2 sequences are SEHNR and FQNEAQ (reference sequence). Trimming at V came to 5 bases and at J to 4 bases, leaving 11 bases not matched to a gene. The CDR3 DNA sequence: TGTGCCAGCAGCGTTACGACAGGGTGGGGAAATCAGCCCCAGCATTTT. Its protein is CASSVTTGWGNQPQHF.

This chain links TRBV11-2 with TRBJ1-1; D uncertain. With 5 bases removed from V and 8 bases from J, the gap between germline ends came to 9 bases. This CDR3 has 11 amino acids. From germline, CDR1 is SGHAT and CDR2 FQNNGV. The CDR3 loop is CASSPYQEAFF. The CDR3 DNA reads as TGTGCCAGCAGCCCCTATCAAGAAGCTTTCTTT.

The gene calls are TRBV4-2 and TRBJ2-1; the D gene is possibly TRBD1 (6 bases). The CDR3 length is 19 residues. Germline lookup yields CDR1 LGHNA and CDR2 YNFKEQ. Trimming removed 5 bases from V and 1 base from J, with 24 bases in between. CDR3 sequence: CASSTNTGLGTPSYNEQFF. CDR3 nucleotide sequence: TGTGCCAGCAGCACTAATACGGGTCTGGGGACACCATCCTACAATGAGCAGTTCTTC.

This chain links TRBV5-8 with TRBJ1-4; tentative D call: TRBD1 (5 bases). The CDR3 length is 14 residues. Trimming took off 10 bases at V and 0 bases at J, with 13 bases between the two ends. CDR1 is SGHTS, CDR2 YDEGEE, per germline. As DNA, the CDR3 is TGTGCCGTGGGTAGGGGAACAACTAATGAAAAACTGTTTTTT. It specifies CAVGRGTTNEKLFF.

The chain employs TRBV24-1 and TRBJ2-1; D is perhaps TRBD2 (6 bases). The V gene's germline CDR1 is KGHDR and CDR2 SFDVKD. Trimming stripped 1 base from V and 9 bases from J, with 12 bases between. The CDR3 extends over 14 amino acids. The CDR3 nucleotides read TGTGCCACCAGTGATTTCTTGGCGGGGCGTGAGCAGTTCTTC. Translated, it gives CATSDFLAGREQFF.

The rearrangement joins TRBV2 to TRBJ1-5; maybe TRBD1 (6 bases). Trimming shortened V by 4 bases and J by 4 bases, and 14 bases separated the two germline ends. There are 15 residues in the CDR3. Germline-derived CDR1 and CDR2 are SNHLY and FYNNEI. The CDR3 region is CASSVEQGRNQPQHF. As DNA, the CDR3 is TGTGCCAGCAGTGTTGAACAGGGTCGGAATCAGCCCCAGCATTTT.

This rearrangement joins TRBV28 to TRBJ2-7; D is possibly TRBD2 (5 bases). Germline-derived CDR1 and CDR2 are MDHEN and SYDVKM. V was shortened by 6 bases and J by 4 bases, with 10 bases between the two germline ends. The CDR3 contains 12 residues. The CDR3 coding sequence is TGTGCCAGCAGACTACGGGGTTACGAGCAGTACTTC. Translating it yields CASRLRGYEQYF.

The chain uses TRBV5-1 and TRBJ2-6; D is possibly TRBD2 (5 bases). The CDR3 loop spans 16 amino acids. V was shortened by 1 base and J by 0 bases, with 8 bases between the two germline ends. The V gene's germline CDR1 is SGHRS and CDR2 YFSETQ. The CDR3 reads CASSLPGNSGANVLTF. CDR3 bases: TGCGCCAGCAGCTTGCCGGGAAACTCTGGGGCCAACGTCCTGACTTTC. The full variable domain, its missing parts supplied by reference TRBV5-1 and TRBJ2-6, is KAGVTQTPRYLIKTRGQQVTLSCSPISGHRSVSWYQQTPGQGLQFLFEYFSETQRNKGNFPGRFSGRQFSNSRSEMNVSTLELGDSALYLCASSLPGNSGANVLTFGAGSRLTVL.

This clone showed up just a few times. The J gene is TRBJ1-4, the V gene TRBV19, with 7 bases lining up with TRBD1. The CDR3 sequence is 14 residues long. CDR1 is LNHDA and CDR2 is SQIVND in the germline V gene (reference sequence). With 6 bases clipped from V and 5 bases from J, the junction kept 6 bases outside the gene matches. CDR3 sequence: CASRYRGGNEKLFF. In DNA, the CDR3 is TGTGCCAGTAGATACAGGGGCGGGAATGAAAAACTGTTTTTT.

The J gene is TRBJ2-7, the V gene TRBV3-1 (or the pseudogene TRBV3-2); no firm D call. V gave up 4 bases and J gave up 2 bases, with 12 bases separating them. Germline V gene sequence: CDR1 LGHDT, CDR2 YNNKEL (reference sequence). This CDR3 contains 14 residues. In DNA, the CDR3 is TGTGCCAGCAGCCCGACTCTTACAACCTACGAGCAGTACTTC. Translating gives CASSPTLTTYEQYF.

About this clone itself: Because the CDR3 is missing its conserved closing phenylalanine or tryptophan, this is likely a read error. It is unclear where the CDR3 begins or ends on the DNA, so no DNA is shown, and the CDR3 is as TCRdb lists it. The J gene is TRBJ1-1, the V gene TRBV21-1; TRBD1, the D gene given by the table, was not confirmed from the DNA. TRBV21-1 is a listed pseudogene. The CDR3 has 13 amino acids, counting both end residues. CDR3 region: CASSAPQGGHAPR.

The gene calls are TRBV7-2 and TRBJ1-1; D perhaps matches TRBD1 (6 bases). Trimming removed 0 bases at V and 0 bases at J, with 17 bases between. There are 18 residues in the CDR3. Per the germline V gene, CDR1 is SGHTA and CDR2 is FQGNSA. The CDR3 loop reads CASSLAQGGWVMNTEAFF. Written as DNA, the CDR3 is TGTGCCAGCAGCTTAGCGCAAGGGGGATGGGTAATGAACACTGAAGCTTTCTTT.

This clone was recorded once. The chain uses TRBV27 and TRBJ1-5; a possible D gene is TRBD1 (5 bases). This CDR3 contains 13 residues. Germline CDR1 MNHEY, CDR2 SMNVEV (reference sequence). The ends were cut back, 6 bases at V and 11 bases at J, with 17 bases in the middle. This chain's CDR3 is CASSHTGVSTQHF. The CDR3 region has the DNA TGTGCCAGCAGCCATACGGGGGTATCAACCCAGCATTTT.

The rearrangement links TRBV18 to TRBJ1-6; no clear D gene. The CDR3 runs to 16 residues. Germline CDR1 is KGHSH and CDR2 is LQKENI. The ends were cut back, 5 bases at V and 4 bases at J, with 15 bases in the middle. This CDR3 is CASSTTEALYNSPLHF. As DNA, the CDR3 is TGTGCCAGCTCAACAACCGAGGCACTGTATAATTCACCCCTCCACTTT.

The rearrangement uses TRBV25-1 and TRBJ2-3; 7 bases agree with TRBD1. The CDR3 sequence is 15 residues long. CDR1 and CDR2 from the germline V gene are MGHDK and SYGVNS. Germline trimming cut 4 bases from V and 0 bases from J; bases unmatched to any gene: 4. CDR3 protein: CASSVTGFSTDTQYF. In DNA form, the CDR3 reads TGTGCCAGCAGTGTGACAGGGTTCAGCACAGATACGCAGTATTTT.

This rearrangement joins TRBV24-1 to TRBJ1-3; TRBD1 matches 10 bases. This CDR3 comprises 14 residues. Looked up from germline, CDR1 is KGHDR and CDR2 is SFDVKD. V lost 7 bases, J lost 4 bases, and 3 bases stayed unmatched. The CDR3 sequence is CATSDRGRGNTIYF. In DNA form, the CDR3 reads TGTGCCACCAGCGACAGGGGGCGCGGAAACACCATATATTTT.

V usage is TRBV5-5 and J usage is TRBJ1-1; D gene ambiguous. CDR1 and CDR2 (germline): SGHKS, YYEKEE (reference sequence). The ends were cut back, 0 bases at V and 0 bases at J, with 6 bases in the middle. The CDR3 loop spans 14 amino acids. CDR3 sequence reads: CASSLVQMNTEAFF. For the CDR3, the DNA is TGTGCCAGCAGCTTGGTACAGATGAACACTGAAGCTTTCTTT.

In its sample, this clone was seen a few times. The V and J genes are TRBV18 and TRBJ1-1, with D uncertain. Germline V gene sequence: CDR1 KGHSH, CDR2 LQKENI. V was clipped by 6 bases and J by 0 bases, with 20 bases between them. This CDR3 has 17 amino acids. CDR3 DNA: TGTGCCAGCTCCTTGAACGTTAGGAGCGCCGTGAACACTGAAGCTTTCTTT. The encoded protein is CASSLNVRSAVNTEAFF.

V gene TRBV2 combines with J gene TRBJ1-1; D not resolved. The ends were cut back, 5 bases at V and 5 bases at J, with 12 bases in the middle. The CDR3 has 13 residues. CDR1 and CDR2 (germline): SNHLY, FYNNEI. The CDR3: CASSNERLTEAFF. For the CDR3, the DNA is TGTGCCAGCAGTAACGAGCGGTTAACTGAAGCTTTCTTT.

The V call is TRBV7-9, the J call TRBJ2-3; D gene ambiguous. V lost 1 base and J lost 0, with 5 bases in between. The CDR3 has 14 residues. Germline assignment: CDR1 SEHNR and CDR2 FQNEAQ (reference sequence). The CDR3 protein is CASSLELSTDTQYF. The CDR3 DNA sequence: TGTGCCAGCAGCTTAGAACTTAGCACAGATACGCAGTATTTT.

V and J are TRBV28 and TRBJ1-1; 10 bases fit TRBD1. The CDR3 loop spans 17 amino acids. The trim removed 2 bases at V and 3 bases at J, leaving 9 bases unmatched. Germline V gene lookup returns CDR1 MDHEN and CDR2 SYDVKM. CDR3 sequence reads: CASSLISRDRGDTEAFF. In DNA, the CDR3 is TGTGCCAGCAGTTTAATTTCACGGGACAGGGGCGACACTGAAGCTTTCTTT.

This clone was seen only a few times. Other nucleotide sequences from this sample produce the same CDR3. This chain joins TRBV18 and TRBJ1-4; possibly TRBD1 for D (6 bases). Between the trimmed V and J ends, which lost 2 bases and 4 bases, there was a span of 8 bases. Germline CDR1 and CDR2: KGHSH and LQKENI. The CDR3 consists of 14 residues. CDR3 loop: CASSPGGHNEKLFF. In nucleotides, the CDR3 is TGTGCCAGCTCACCAGGGGGCCATAATGAAAAACTGTTTTTT.

V is TRBV28 and J is TRBJ1-2; no clear D gene. The CDR3 has 15 residues. The germline V gene encodes CDR1 MDHEN and CDR2 SYDVKM. V dropped 3 bases and J dropped 4 bases, with 15 bases sitting between them. CDR3 amino acids: CASSFSRAAGYGYTF. CDR3 DNA: TGTGCCAGCAGTTTTTCACGTGCAGCGGGCTATGGCTACACCTTC.

The gene calls are TRBV2 and TRBJ1-1, with D hard to call. Germline values: CDR1 SNHLY, CDR2 FYNNEI. Trimming cost V 6 bases and J 5 bases, with 16 bases left between them. This CDR3 has 14 amino acids. The CDR3 DNA sequence: TGTGCCAGCAGCTGGAACAGCCGGGAGACTGAAGCTTTCTTT. Amino acids: CASSWNSRETEAFF.

The chain recombines TRBV4-2 with TRBJ1-4; weak D call: TRBD1 (5 bases). The CDR3 has 18 amino acids. The V and J ends lost 3 bases and 3 bases respectively, with 20 bases between them. Germline lookup yields CDR1 LGHNA and CDR2 YNFKEQ. This CDR3 is CASSHQAGKQGANEKLFF. The CDR3 DNA sequence: TGTGCCAGCAGCCACCAGGCGGGAAAGCAAGGGGCTAATGAAAAACTGTTTTTT.

CDR3 sequence (DNA): TGCGCCAGCAGCCAAGACGGGGGTGAAAAACTGTTTTTT. Its protein is CASSQDGGEKLFF. V and J are TRBV4-3 and TRBJ1-4; a possible D gene is TRBD1 (5 bases). CDR3 length: 13 amino acids. CDR1 LGHNA and CDR2 YSLEER come from the germline V gene. The V and J ends lost 0 bases and 7 bases respectively, with 6 bases between them.

The CDR3 loop reads CASRGESFYEQYF. The CDR3 bases are TGTGCCAGCCGCGGAGAAAGCTTCTACGAGCAGTACTTC. The rearrangement joins TRBV28 to TRBJ2-7; D uncertain. This CDR3 has 13 amino acids. Between the trimmed V and J ends, which lost 8 bases and 3 bases, there was a span of 14 bases. Germline CDR1 and CDR2: MDHEN and SYDVKM.

The J gene is TRBJ1-5, the V gene TRBV18; D unresolved. V was shortened by 2 bases and J by 0 bases, with 8 bases between the two germline ends. This CDR3 region has 15 residues. The germline V gene has CDR1 KGHSH and CDR2 LQKENI. The CDR3 region is CASSPGAYSNQPQHF. The CDR3 nucleotides are TGTGCCAGCTCACCAGGAGCTTATAGCAATCAGCCCCAGCATTTT.

The chain recombines TRBV9 with TRBJ1-3; D is unresolved. The CDR3 is 15 residues long. V dropped 0 bases and J dropped 4 bases, with 11 bases sitting between them. Germline CDR1 reads SGDLS; CDR2 reads YYNGEE. CDR3 sequence (DNA): TGTGCCAGCAGCGTAGCTCAGGCGTCCGGAAACACCATATATTTT. Amino acid sequence: CASSVAQASGNTIYF.